A single sample gave rise to the 11 T cell receptor beta chains below, sequenced in a study of shared clonotypes between healthy human individuals. Method: immunoSEQ multiplex PCR; TCRdb's copy keeps in-frame clones and lacks some. The data show roughly 220,000 clones, about 65% seen once. The sequenced sample consisted of memory CD4+ T cells sorted from blood. As for subset: CD45RA-negative fraction. Receptors were obtained from a man under 40 in good health.

This clone has a handful of counts. This rearrangement joins TRBV19 to TRBJ1-1; 10 bases align to TRBD1. The CDR3 has 14 residues. V shed 3 bases, J shed 4 bases, and the junction held 2 bases outside the gene matches. Germline V lookup: CDR1 LNHDA, CDR2 SQIVND (reference sequence). The CDR3 here is CASSMRTGGTEAFF. The CDR3 region has the DNA TGTGCCAGTAGTATGCGGACAGGGGGCACTGAAGCTTTCTTT.

The J gene is TRBJ1-2, the V gene TRBV5-1, with no clear D. V was clipped by 0 bases and J by 5 bases, with 11 bases between them. CDR3 length: 14 amino acids. Looked up from germline, CDR1 is SGHRS and CDR2 is YFSETQ. CDR3 residues: CASSLARWEYGYTF. The DNA of the CDR3 is TGCGCCAGCAGCTTGGCCCGGTGGGAATATGGCTACACCTTC.

This chain connects TRBV29-1 to TRBJ1-1; D unclear. This CDR3 is built from 11 residues. V lost 7 bases and J 7 bases, leaving 13 bases between the germline ends. Germline V gives CDR1 SQVTM, CDR2 ANQGSEA. Written as DNA, the CDR3 is TGCAGCGGGAGGCAAGGATTTGAAGCTTTCTTT. Residues: CSGRQGFEAFF.

The chain carries TRBV7-8 and TRBJ2-7, with TRBD1 matching over 8 bases. The germline gives CDR1 SGHVS, CDR2 FQNEAQ. The CDR3 covers 16 residues. V dropped 4 bases and J dropped 3; count of bases not matched to a gene: 11. CDR3 sequence: CASSSLSGQGYYEQYF. CDR3 sequence (DNA): TGTGCCAGCAGCTCTTTGTCTGGACAGGGTTACTACGAGCAGTACTTC.

This clone has only a few counts. V gene TRBV6-1 combines with J gene TRBJ1-4; D call uncertain. Trimming stripped 5 bases from V and 6 bases from J, with 16 bases between. The CDR3 has 15 amino acids. Germline V gene sequence: CDR1 MNHNS, CDR2 SASEGT. The CDR3 coding sequence is TGTGCCAGCAGTCCCAAAGGCGGATTCTATGAAAAACTGTTTTTT. Protein: CASSPKGGFYEKLFF.

The chain joins TRBV15 to TRBJ2-1, with D tentatively TRBD2 (6 bases). The length of the CDR3 is 13 residues. Germline CDR1 reads LNHNV; CDR2 reads YYDKDF (reference sequence). V lost 1 base to trimming and J lost 9 bases, with 10 bases between them. CDR3 amino acids: CATSRGDFPEQFF. Written as DNA, the CDR3 is TGTGCCACCAGCAGAGGGGACTTCCCTGAGCAGTTCTTC.

In this sample, this clone turned up a few times. The CDR3 DNA follows: TGTGCCAGCAGCAATAAGCAGTACTTC. Translation: CASSNKQYF. The genes are TRBV21-1 and TRBJ2-7; the table's D call, TRBD2, was not checked against the DNA. TRBV21-1 is termed a pseudogene. The CDR3 totals 9 residues.

This clone was observed a handful of times. The J gene is TRBJ1-2, the V gene TRBV6-5, with D possibly being TRBD1 (6 bases). V was cut by 4 bases and J by 0 bases, with 6 bases left in between. Germline V CDR1 and CDR2: MNHEY, SVGAGI. CDR3 size: 13 residues. The CDR3: CASSWTANYGYTF. In DNA, the CDR3 is TGTGCCAGCAGTTGGACAGCTAACTATGGCTACACCTTC.

The chain joins TRBV10-1 to TRBJ2-1; 10 nucleotides line up with TRBD1. The V gene end was trimmed by 2 bases and the J gene end by 15 bases; junction bases not matched to a gene: 4. Germline V gene sequence: CDR1 WNHNN, CDR2 SYGVQD (reference sequence). CDR3 length: 12 amino acids. The chain's CDR3 is CASSEPGQGVFF. DNA of the CDR3: TGCGCCAGCAGTGAGCCCGGACAGGGGGTGTTCTTC.

The rearrangement links TRBV5-1 to TRBJ1-1, with D tentatively TRBD1 (5 bases). The CDR3 has 16 amino acids. Germline CDR1 is SGHRS and CDR2 is YFSETQ. Trimming cost V 6 bases and J 1 base, with 19 bases left between them. The CDR3 region has the DNA TGCGCCAGCATGGAGGGGAGAGTTCGACCGAACACTGAAGCTTTCTTT. Translated, it gives CASMEGRVRPNTEAFF.

The chain couples TRBV28 to TRBJ2-7; 10 bases agree with TRBD2. Per germline, CDR1 MDHEN and CDR2 SYDVKM. The V gene end was trimmed by 2 bases and the J gene end by 3 bases; junction bases not matched to a gene: 7. The CDR3 has 16 amino acids. CDR3 sequence: CASSLARTSGRYEQYF. CDR3 bases: TGTGCCAGCAGTTTAGCGCGGACTAGCGGCCGCTACGAGCAGTACTTC.